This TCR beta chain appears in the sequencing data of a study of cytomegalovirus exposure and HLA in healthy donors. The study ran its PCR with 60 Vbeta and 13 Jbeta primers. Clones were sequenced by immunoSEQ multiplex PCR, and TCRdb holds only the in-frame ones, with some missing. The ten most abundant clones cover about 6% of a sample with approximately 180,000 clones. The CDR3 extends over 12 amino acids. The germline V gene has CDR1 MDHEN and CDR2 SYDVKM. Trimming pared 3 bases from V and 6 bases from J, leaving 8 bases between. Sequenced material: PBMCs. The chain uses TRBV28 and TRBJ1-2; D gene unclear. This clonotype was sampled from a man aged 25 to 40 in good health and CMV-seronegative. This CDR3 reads CASSFQENGYTF. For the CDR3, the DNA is TGTGCCAGCAGTTTTCAAGAGAATGGCTACACCTTC.